This T cell receptor (beta chain) was documented in a study of blood T cell repertoires in COVID-19. Study as a whole: Collection of acute and convalescent COVID-19 samples took place in the United States, Italy and Spain. Nucleic acid was either cDNA or gDNA, and it came from T cells, B-cell-depleted T cells, or PBMCs.

Deletions cut 5 bases from V and 3 bases from J, with 16 bases between. The germline CDR1 and CDR2 sequences are KGHSH and LQKENI. The CDR3 is made up of 15 amino acids. In the original processing: Reference gene primers were amplified, and this amplification served to estimate nucleated cell counts. Using immunoSEQ multiplex PCR, the repertoire was profiled, and TCRdb retains in-frame clones only, with some absent. V and J calls and clone size are as listed in that table; D and trimming were resolved from the DNA. The sample shows about 140,000 clones, around 78% of them seen only once. This clonotype originated in a woman of 80 years or more with active or convalescent COVID-19. Sample: peripheral blood. This chain joins TRBV18 and TRBJ2-5, with D tentatively TRBD2 (6 bases). Here the CDR3 DNA reads TGTGCCAGCTCAAACGGACTAAACACGGAAGAGACCCAGTACTTC. This sequence encodes CASSNGLNTEETQYF. The full variable domain, its missing parts supplied by reference TRBV18 and TRBJ2-5, is NAGVMQNPRHLVRRRGQEARLRCSPMKGHSHVYWYRQLPEEGLKFMVYLQKENIIDESGMPKERFSAEFPKEGPSILRIQQVVRGDSAAYFCASSNGLNTEETQYFGPGTRLLVL.